The T cell receptor beta chain described here comes from a study of blood T cell repertoires in COVID-19. Across the whole study: The cDNA or gDNA used as material had been derived from T cells, B-cell-depleted T cells, or PBMCs.

Germline V gene lookup returns CDR1 MNHEY and CDR2 SMNVEV (reference sequence). This CDR3 contains 13 residues. V was clipped by 6 bases and J by 3 bases, with 11 bases between them. Clones were sequenced by immunoSEQ multiplex PCR, and TCRdb holds only the in-frame ones, with some missing. Among 50,000 or so clones listed, approximately 81% were seen once. The chain employs TRBV27 and TRBJ1-1, with D possibly matching TRBD1 (5 bases). The sequence was collected from a man between 40 and 49 years old with active COVID-19. Specimen: peripheral blood. This CDR3 is CASRSWGDTEAFF. The CDR3, as DNA: TGTGCCAGCAGATCTTGGGGGGACACTGAAGCTTTCTTT.